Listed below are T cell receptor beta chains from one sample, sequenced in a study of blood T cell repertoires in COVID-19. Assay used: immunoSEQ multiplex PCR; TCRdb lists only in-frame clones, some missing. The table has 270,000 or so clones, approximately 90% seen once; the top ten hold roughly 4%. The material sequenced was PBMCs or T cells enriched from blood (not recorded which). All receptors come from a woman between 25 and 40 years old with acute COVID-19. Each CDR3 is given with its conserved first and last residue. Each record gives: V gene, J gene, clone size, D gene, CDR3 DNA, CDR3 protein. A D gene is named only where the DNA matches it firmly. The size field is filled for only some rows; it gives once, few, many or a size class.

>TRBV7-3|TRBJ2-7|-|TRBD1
TGTGCCAGCAGCTCCTCTGGACAGGGGGTTGGGGAGCAGTACTTC
CASSSSGQGVGEQYF
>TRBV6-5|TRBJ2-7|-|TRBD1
TGTGCCAGCATGTTGGGACAGGCCAACGAGCAGTACTTC
CASMLGQANEQYF
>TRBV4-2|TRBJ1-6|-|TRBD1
TGTGCCAGCAGCCAAGATCCCACAGGGGCGGCCCCAACACCCCTCCACTTT
CASSQDPTGAAPTPLHF
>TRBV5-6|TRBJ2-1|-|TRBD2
TGTGCCAGCAGCTTGGCACTAGCGGTAAGAAGGGACAATGAGCAGTTCTTC
CASSLALAVRRDNEQFF
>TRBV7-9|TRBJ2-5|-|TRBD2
TGTGCCAGCAGCCCCCCGGTACGCGGGAGGCTCCAAGAGACCCAGTACTTC
CASSPPVRGRLQETQYF
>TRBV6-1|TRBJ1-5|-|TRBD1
TGTGCCAGCAGTGAAGAGGGCAGGGGGCTGGGTCAGCCCCAGCATTTT
CASSEEGRGLGQPQHF
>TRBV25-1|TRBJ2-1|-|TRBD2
TGTGCCAGCAGCGGAGGGCGGGAGTACAATGAGCAGTTCTTC
CASSGGREYNEQFF
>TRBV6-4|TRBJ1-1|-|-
TGTGCCAGCAGAGCTTCGGACAGCTTGAACACTGAAGCTTTCTTT
CASRASDSLNTEAFF
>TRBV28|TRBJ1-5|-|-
TGTGCCAGCAGTTTCGTGTCAGATCAGCCCCAGCATTTT
CASSFVSDQPQHF
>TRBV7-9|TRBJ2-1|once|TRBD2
TGTGCCAGCAGCCGACTAGCGGAACTTTACAATGAGCAGTTCTTC
CASSRLAELYNEQFF
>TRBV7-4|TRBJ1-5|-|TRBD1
TGTGCCAGCAGCCGTGATTACCCGGGACAGGGAAAAAATCAGCCCCAGCATTTT
CASSRDYPGQGKNQPQHF
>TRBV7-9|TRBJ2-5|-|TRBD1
TGTGCCAGCAGCAGCGGACAGGGAGCAGAGACCCAGTACTTC
CASSSGQGAETQYF
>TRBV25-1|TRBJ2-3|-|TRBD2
TGTGCCAGCAGTGAGGCAGCGGGAGGCCCAGATACGCAGTATTTT
CASSEAAGGPDTQYF
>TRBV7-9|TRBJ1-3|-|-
TGTGCCAGCAGCTTAGTGAGAGATTCCTCTGGAAACACCATATATTTT
CASSLVRDSSGNTIYF
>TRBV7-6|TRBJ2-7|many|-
TGTGCCAGCAGTTGGGGTTGGGAGTACGAGCAGTACTTC
CASSWGWEYEQYF
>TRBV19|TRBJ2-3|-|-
TGTGCCAGTAGTATAGATCGGTCGGGAGGCACAGATACGCAGTATTTT
CASSIDRSGGTDTQYF
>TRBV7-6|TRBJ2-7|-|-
TGTGCCAGCAGCTTAGGGGACTGGACCTACGAGCAGTACTTC
CASSLGDWTYEQYF
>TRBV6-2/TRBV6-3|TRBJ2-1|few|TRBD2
TGTGCCAGCAGTACTCCCGGGACTAGCGGTAATGAGCAGTTCTTC
CASSTPGTSGNEQFF
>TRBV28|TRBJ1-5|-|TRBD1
TGTGCCAGCAGTCCAGGGACAGGGGGCGAGAGTCAGCCCCAGCATTTT
CASSPGTGGESQPQHF
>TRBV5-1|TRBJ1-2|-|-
TGCGCCAGCAACGAACCAGGGGTATTTGGGAATGGCTACACCTTC
CASNEPGVFGNGYTF
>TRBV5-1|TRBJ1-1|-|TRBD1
TGCGCCAGCAGCGACCGACAGGGGTACACTGAAGCTTTCTTT
CASSDRQGYTEAFF
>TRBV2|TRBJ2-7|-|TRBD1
TGTGCCAGCAGTGTTTTCGGACAGGACTTCAACGAGCAGTACTTC
CASSVFGQDFNEQYF
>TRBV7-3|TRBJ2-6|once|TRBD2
TGTGCCAGCAGCCCCTTAGGCGGGAGTTCCAACGTCCTGACTTTC
CASSPLGGSSNVLTF
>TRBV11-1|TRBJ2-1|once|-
TGTGCCAGCAGCTTCACAGGATACAATGAGCAGTTCTTC
CASSFTGYNEQFF
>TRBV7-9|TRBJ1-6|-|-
TGTGCCAGCAGCTTAGTTAACAGTTATAATTCACCCCTCCACTTT
CASSLVNSYNSPLHF
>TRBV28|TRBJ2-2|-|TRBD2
TGTGCCAGCAGTTTAGTGTCTAGCGGGAGAGGGACCGGGGAGCTGTTTTTT
CASSLVSSGRGTGELFF
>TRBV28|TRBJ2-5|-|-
TGTGCCAGCAGTGCTGGCAGGGGAGGGCGAGAGACCCAGTACTTC
CASSAGRGGRETQYF
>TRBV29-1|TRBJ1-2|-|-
TGCAGCGTTGCTCAGGGTGTCCTCTATGGCTACACCTTC
CSVAQGVLYGYTF
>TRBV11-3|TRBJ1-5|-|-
TGTGCCAGCAGCTTAGGGCGTTCCGGGAACAATCAGCCCCAGCATTTT
CASSLGRSGNNQPQHF
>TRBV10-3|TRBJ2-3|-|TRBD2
TGTGCCATCAGTGAGCCGAACCCAGGACTAGCGGGAGCCTCTAGCACAGATACGCAGTATTTT
CAISEPNPGLAGASSTDTQYF
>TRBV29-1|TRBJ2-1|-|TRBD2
TGCAGCGTGGCTCCTAGCGGGCCCAACAATGAGCAGTTCTTC
CSVAPSGPNNEQFF
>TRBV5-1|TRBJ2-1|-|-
TGCGCCAGCAGCTTAAGGAGCGGTTCCTACAATGAGCAGTTCTTC
CASSLRSGSYNEQFF